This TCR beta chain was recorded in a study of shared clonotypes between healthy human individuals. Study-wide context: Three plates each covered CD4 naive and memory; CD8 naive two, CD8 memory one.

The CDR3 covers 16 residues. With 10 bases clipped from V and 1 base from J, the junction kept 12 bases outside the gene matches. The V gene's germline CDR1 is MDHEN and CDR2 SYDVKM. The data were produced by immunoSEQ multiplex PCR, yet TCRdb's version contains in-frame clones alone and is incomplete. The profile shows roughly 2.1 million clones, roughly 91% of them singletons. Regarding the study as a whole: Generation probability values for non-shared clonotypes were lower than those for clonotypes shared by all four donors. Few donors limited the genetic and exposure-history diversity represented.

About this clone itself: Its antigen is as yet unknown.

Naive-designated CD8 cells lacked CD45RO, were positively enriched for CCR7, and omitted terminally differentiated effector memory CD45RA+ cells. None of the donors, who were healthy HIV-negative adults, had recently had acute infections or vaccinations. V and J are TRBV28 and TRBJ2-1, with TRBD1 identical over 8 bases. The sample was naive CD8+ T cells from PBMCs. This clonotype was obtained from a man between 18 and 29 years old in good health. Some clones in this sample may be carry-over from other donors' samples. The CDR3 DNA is TGTGCCACCAAGGACAGGGCGATAAGTTCCTACAATGAGCAGTTCTTC. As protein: CATKDRAISSYNEQFF.